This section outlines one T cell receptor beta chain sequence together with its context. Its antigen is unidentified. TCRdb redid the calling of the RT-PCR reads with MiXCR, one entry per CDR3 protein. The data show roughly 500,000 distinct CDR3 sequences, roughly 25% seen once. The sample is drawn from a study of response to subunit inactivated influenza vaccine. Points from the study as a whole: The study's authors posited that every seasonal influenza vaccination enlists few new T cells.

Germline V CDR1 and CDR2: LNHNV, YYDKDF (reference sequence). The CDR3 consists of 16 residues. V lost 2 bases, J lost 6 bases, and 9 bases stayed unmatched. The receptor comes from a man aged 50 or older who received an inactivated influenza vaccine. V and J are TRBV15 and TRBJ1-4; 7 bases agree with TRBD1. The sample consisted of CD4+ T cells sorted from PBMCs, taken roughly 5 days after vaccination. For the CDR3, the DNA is TGTGCCACCAGCAGAAGGGGATGGCAGGGGGATGAAAAACTGTTTTTT. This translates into CATSRRGWQGDEKLFF.